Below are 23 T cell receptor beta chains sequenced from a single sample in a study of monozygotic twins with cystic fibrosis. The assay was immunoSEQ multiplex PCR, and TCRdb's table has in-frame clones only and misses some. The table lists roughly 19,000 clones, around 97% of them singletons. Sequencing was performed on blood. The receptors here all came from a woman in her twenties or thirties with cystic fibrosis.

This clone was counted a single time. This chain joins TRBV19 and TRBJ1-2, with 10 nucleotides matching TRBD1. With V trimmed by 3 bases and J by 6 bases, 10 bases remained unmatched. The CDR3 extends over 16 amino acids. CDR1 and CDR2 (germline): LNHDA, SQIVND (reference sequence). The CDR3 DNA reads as TGTGCCAGTAGTATTGACAGGGGGCGCAGGTTGGATGGCTACACCTTC. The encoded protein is CASSIDRGRRLDGYTF.

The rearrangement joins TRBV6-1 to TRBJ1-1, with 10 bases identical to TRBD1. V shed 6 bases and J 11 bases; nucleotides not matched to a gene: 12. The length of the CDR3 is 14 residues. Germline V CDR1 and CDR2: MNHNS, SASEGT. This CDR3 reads CASRTGTGAITAFF. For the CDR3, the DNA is TGTGCCAGCAGAACCGGGACAGGGGCGATAACGGCTTTCTTT.

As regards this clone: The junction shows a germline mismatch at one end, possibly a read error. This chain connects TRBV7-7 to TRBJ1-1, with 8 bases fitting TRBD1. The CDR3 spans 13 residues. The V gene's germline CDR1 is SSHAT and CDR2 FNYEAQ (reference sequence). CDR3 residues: CASSQDRDTEAFF. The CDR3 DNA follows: TGTGCTAGCAGTCAGGACAGGGACACTGAAGCTTTCTTT.

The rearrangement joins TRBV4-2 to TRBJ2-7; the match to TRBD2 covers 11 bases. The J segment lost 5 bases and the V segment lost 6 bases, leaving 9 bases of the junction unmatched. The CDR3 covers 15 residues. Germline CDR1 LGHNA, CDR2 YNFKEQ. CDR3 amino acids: CASSLTSGGVDEQYF. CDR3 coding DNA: TGTGCCAGCAGTCTTACTAGCGGGGGAGTCGACGAGCAGTACTTC.

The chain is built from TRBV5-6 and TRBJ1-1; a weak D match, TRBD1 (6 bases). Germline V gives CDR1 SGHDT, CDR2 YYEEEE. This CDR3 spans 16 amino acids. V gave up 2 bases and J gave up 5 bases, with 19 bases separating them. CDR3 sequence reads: CASSLSYMDRGTEAFF. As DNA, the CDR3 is TGTGCCAGCAGCTTAAGCTATATGGACAGAGGGACTGAAGCTTTCTTT.

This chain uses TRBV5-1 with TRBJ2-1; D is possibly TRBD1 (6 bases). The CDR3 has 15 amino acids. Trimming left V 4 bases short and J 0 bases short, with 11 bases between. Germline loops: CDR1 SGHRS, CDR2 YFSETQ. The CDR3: CASSARQDSYNEQFF. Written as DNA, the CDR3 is TGCGCCAGCAGCGCACGACAGGACTCCTACAATGAGCAGTTCTTC. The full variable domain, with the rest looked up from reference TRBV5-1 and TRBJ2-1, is KAGVTQTPRYLIKTRGQQVTLSCSPISGHRSVSWYQQTPGQGLQFLFEYFSETQRNKGNFPGRFSGRQFSNSRSEMNVSTLELGDSALYLCASSARQDSYNEQFFGPGTRLTVL.

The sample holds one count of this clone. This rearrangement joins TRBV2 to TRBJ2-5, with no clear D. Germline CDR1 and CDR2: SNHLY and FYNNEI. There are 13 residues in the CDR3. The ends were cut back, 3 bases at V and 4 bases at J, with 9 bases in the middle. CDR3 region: CASSDMSGETQYF. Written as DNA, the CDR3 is TGTGCCAGCAGTGATATGAGTGGAGAGACCCAGTACTTC.

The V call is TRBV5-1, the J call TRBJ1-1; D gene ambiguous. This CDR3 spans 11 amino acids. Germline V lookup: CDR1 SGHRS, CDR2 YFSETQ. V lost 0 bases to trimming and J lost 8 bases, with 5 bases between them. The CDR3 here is CASSLESEAFF. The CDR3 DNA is TGCGCCAGCAGCTTGGAGTCCGAAGCTTTCTTT.

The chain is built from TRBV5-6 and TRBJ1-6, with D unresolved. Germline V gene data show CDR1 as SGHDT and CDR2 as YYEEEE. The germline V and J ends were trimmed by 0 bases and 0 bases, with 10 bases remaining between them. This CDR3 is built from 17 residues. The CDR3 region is CASSLARLSSYNSPLHF. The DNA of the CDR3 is TGTGCCAGCAGCTTGGCCAGGTTGAGCTCCTATAATTCACCCCTCCACTTT.

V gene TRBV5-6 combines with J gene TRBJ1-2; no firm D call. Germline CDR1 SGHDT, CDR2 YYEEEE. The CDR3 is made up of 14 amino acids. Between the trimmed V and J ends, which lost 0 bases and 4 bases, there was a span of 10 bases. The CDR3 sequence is CASSLGLQLYGYTF. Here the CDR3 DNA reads TGTGCCAGCAGCTTGGGGTTGCAGCTCTATGGCTACACCTTC.

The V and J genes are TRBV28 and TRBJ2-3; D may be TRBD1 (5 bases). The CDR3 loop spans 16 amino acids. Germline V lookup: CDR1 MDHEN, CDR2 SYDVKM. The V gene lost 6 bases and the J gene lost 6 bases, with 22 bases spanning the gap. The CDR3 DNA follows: TGTGCCAGCAGCCCCGGTGGGGCCGAAGCCGAGGATACGCAGTATTTT. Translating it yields CASSPGGAEAEDTQYF.

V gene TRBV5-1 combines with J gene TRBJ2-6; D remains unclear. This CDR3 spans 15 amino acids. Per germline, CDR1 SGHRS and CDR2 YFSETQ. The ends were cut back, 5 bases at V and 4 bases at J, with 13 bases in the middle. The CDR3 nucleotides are TGCGCCAGCAGAGAGAAGGTGCTGGGGGCCAACGTCCTGACTTTC. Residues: CASREKVLGANVLTF.

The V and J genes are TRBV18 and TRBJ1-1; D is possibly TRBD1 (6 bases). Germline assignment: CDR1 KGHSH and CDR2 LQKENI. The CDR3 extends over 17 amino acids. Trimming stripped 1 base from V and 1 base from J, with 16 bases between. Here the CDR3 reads CASSPRGGLGRNTEAFF. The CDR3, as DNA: TGTGCCAGCTCACCACGCGGGGGGCTAGGGAGGAACACTGAAGCTTTCTTT.

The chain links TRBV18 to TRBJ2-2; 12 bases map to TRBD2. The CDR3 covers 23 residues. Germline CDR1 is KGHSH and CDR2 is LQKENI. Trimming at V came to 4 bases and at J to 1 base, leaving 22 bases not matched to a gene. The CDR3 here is CASSLLGGLAGGHSTKNTGELFF. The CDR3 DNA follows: TGTGCCAGCTCACTTCTCGGCGGGCTAGCGGGGGGGCACTCCACCAAGAACACCGGGGAGCTGTTTTTT. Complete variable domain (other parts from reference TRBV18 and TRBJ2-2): NAGVMQNPRHLVRRRGQEARLRCSPMKGHSHVYWYRQLPEEGLKFMVYLQKENIIDESGMPKERFSAEFPKEGPSILRIQQVVRGDSAAYFCASSLLGGLAGGHSTKNTGELFFGEGSRLTVL.

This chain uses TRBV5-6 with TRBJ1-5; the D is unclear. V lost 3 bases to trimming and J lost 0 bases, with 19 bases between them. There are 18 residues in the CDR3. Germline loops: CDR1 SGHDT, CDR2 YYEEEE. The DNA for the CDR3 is TGTGCCAGCAGCTCGCGTGTCCTGAGGGCGGGTAGCAATCAGCCCCAGCATTTT. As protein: CASSSRVLRAGSNQPQHF.

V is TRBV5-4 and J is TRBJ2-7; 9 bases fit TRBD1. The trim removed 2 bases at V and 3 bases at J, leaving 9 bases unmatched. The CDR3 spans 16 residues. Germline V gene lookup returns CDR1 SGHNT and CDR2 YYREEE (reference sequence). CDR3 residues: CASSFYNRGPNYEQYF. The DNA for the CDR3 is TGTGCCAGCAGCTTTTATAACAGGGGGCCCAACTACGAGCAGTACTTC. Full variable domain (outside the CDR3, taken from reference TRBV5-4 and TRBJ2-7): ETGVTQSPTHLIKTRGQQVTLRCSSQSGHNTVSWYQQALGQGPQFIFQYYREEENGRGNFPPRFSGLQFPNYSSELNVNALELDDSALYLCASSFYNRGPNYEQYFGPGTRLTVT.

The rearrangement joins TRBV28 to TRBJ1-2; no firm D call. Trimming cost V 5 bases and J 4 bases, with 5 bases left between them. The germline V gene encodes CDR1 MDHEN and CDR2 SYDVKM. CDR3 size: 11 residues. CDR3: CASSKLYGYTF. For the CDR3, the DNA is TGTGCCAGCAGTAAGCTCTATGGCTACACCTTC.

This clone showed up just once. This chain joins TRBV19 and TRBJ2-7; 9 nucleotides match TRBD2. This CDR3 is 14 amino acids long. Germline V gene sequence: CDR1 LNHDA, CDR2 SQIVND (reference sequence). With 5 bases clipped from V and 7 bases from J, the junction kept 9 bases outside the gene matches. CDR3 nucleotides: TGTGCCAGTAGTGCGGGGGGGGAGCGGATGGAGCAGTACTTC. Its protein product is CASSAGGERMEQYF.

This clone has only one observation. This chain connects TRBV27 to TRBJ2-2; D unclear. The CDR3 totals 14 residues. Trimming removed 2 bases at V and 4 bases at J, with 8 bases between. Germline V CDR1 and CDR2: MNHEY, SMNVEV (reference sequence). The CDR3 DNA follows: TGTGCCAGCAGTTTAGGGCAGACCACCGGGGAGCTGTTTTTT. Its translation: CASSLGQTTGELFF.

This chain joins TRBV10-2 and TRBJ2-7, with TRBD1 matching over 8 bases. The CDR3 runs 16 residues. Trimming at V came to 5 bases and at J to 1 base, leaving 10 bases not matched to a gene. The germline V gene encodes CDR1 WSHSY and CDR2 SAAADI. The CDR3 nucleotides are TGCGCCAGCAGTACACCGGGGAACAGGGGGTCCTACGAGCAGTACTTC. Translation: CASSTPGNRGSYEQYF.

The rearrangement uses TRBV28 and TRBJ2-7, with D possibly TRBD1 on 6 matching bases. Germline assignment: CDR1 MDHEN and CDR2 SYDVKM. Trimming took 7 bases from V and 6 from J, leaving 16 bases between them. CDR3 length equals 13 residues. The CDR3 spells CASKNRDATEQYF. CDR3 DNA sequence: TGTGCCAGCAAGAACAGGGATGCTACCGAGCAGTACTTC.

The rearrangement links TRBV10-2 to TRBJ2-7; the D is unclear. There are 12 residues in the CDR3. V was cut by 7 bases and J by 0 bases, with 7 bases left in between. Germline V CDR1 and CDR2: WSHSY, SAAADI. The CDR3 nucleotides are TGCGCCAGCACTGGTGGCTCCTACGAGCAGTACTTC. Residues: CASTGGSYEQYF.

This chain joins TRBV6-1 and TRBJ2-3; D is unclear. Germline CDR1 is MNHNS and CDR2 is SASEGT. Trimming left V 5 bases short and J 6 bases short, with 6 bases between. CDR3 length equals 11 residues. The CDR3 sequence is CASSIMDTQYF. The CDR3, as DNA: TGTGCCAGCAGTATAATGGATACGCAGTATTTT.